This T cell receptor beta chain was obtained from a study of OX40 agonist ivuxolimab in advanced cancers. As concerns this clone: Its cognate antigen is unknown.

Clones were sequenced by immunoSEQ multiplex PCR, and TCRdb holds only the in-frame ones, with some missing. The table records some 96,000 clones, around 83% of them present only once. With 5 bases removed from V and 3 bases from J, the gap between germline ends came to 8 bases. The germline gives CDR1 MDHEN, CDR2 SYDVKM. The CDR3 covers 12 residues. Study-level findings and limits: Clonal expansion was seen in CD4+ and CD8+ blood T cells by week 6 at 0.1 to 3.0 mg/kg.

Sampling times: baseline, cycle 4 day 1, cycle 7 day 1. The sequences come from CD4+ or CD8+ T cells sorted from blood, collected in a trial of the OX40 agonist ivuxolimab. This clonotype originated in an adult with an advanced solid tumor such as melanoma, head and neck, liver or kidney cancer. The rearrangement joins TRBV28 to TRBJ2-7; no definite D call. The CDR3 reads CASSTSYYEQYF. In nucleotides, the CDR3 is TGTGCCAGCAGTACCTCATACTACGAGCAGTACTTC.